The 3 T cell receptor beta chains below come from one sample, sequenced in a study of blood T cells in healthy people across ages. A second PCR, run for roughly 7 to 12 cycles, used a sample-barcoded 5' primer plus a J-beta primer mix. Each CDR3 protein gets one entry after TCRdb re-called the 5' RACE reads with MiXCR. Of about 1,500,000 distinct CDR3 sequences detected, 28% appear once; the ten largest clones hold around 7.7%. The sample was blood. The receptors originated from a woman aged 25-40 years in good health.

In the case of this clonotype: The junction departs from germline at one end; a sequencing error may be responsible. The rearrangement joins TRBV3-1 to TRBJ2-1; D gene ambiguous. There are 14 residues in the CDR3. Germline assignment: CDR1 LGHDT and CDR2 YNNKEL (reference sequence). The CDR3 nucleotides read TGTGCCAGCAGCCAACCGGACGGTTACAATGAGCGGTTCTTC. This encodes CASSQPDGYNERFF.

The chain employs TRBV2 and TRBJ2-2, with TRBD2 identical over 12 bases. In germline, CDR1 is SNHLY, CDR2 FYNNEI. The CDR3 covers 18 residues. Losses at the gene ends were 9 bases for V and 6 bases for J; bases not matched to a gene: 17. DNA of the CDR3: TGTGCCAGTCGGCCGGCTAGCGGGAGGGCCCTTAACCCCGGGGAGCTGTTTTTT. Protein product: CASRPASGRALNPGELFF.

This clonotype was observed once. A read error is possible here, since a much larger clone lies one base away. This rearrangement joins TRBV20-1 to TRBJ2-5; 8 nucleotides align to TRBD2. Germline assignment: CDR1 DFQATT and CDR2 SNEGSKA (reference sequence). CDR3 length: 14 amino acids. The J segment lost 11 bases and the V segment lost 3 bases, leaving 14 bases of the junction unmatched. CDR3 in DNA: TGCAGTGCTAGTAAGCCGGGAGGGTTTGATGAGCAGTACTTC. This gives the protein CSASKPGGFDEQYF.